The source of this T cell receptor (beta chain) is a study of T cells in Graves' hyperthyroidism and ophthalmopathy. Study conclusions and caveats: In simple terms, a model built on 13 V-J features told ophthalmopathy apart from stable hyperthyroidism. Peripheral blood also featured most of the thyroid clonotypes expanded above 0.001.

The CDR3 is made up of 15 amino acids. Trimming shortened V by 4 bases and J by 3 bases, and 16 bases separated the two germline ends. The germline CDR1 and CDR2 sequences are LGHDT and YNNKEL (reference sequence). The PBMCs had their origin in 8.5 to 10 ml of fresh peripheral blood. This clonotype was recorded at least ten times. Its matching antigen is unknown. The investigators amplified TCR beta CDR3 regions from RNA transcripts. A first-round RT-PCR of the TCR CDR3 used the HTBI primer set. TCRdb re-called the multiplex PCR reads through MiXCR, storing one row per CDR3 protein. The data contain fewer than 300,000 distinct CDR3 sequences, 13% to 15% of them singletons.

The TCR comes from a woman aged 50 to 60 with Graves' hyperthyroidism that later progressed to Graves' ophthalmopathy. This chain uses TRBV3-1 with TRBJ2-7, with D perhaps matching TRBD2 (6 bases). Sequencing input: blood. The CDR3 region has the DNA TGTGCCAGCAGCCGGCGGGGCGAGGACCGCTACGAGCAGTACTTC. Translated: CASSRRGEDRYEQYF.